The T cell receptor (beta chain) under discussion was sequenced for a study of cytomegalovirus exposure and HLA in healthy donors. General study points: A subsequent analysis found that TCR clusters from the first cohort also tended to co-occur in the roughly 120 validation repertoires, with approximately 94% of cluster scores above 0. Usually a TCR sequence was rare, but some public TCRs were found in many donors.

Germline V gene data show CDR1 as SGHDT and CDR2 as YYEEEE. Losses at the gene ends were 1 base for V and 5 bases for J; bases not matched to a gene: 12. This CDR3 is built from 17 residues. Assay: immunoSEQ multiplex PCR; the TCRdb copy retains only in-frame clones and omits some. The sample consists of around 160,000 clones, approximately 81% of them appearing once. About this clone itself: Its antigen is undetermined.

This chain uses TRBV5-6 with TRBJ2-5; 9 bases line up with TRBD2. This clonotype originated in a man aged 25-45 years in good health and CMV-seropositive. Sequencing input: PBMCs. CDR3 in amino acids: CASSLFLSGRTRETQYF. CDR3 in DNA: TGTGCCAGCAGCTTGTTTTTGAGCGGGAGGACACGGGAGACCCAGTACTTC.